This T cell receptor beta chain was obtained from a study of blood T cells in healthy people across ages. Primers used in a second PCR of about 6 to 11 cycles were a sample-barcoded 5' primer and a J-beta primer mix. MiXCR, run by TCRdb on the 5' RACE reads, gives a single entry per CDR3 protein. The sample holds roughly 930,000 distinct CDR3 sequences, 45% to 50% seen once. Regarding this clonotype: Its antigen remains unidentified.

Study-level results: Older age coincided with a roughly linear decline in TCR beta diversity per million T cells.

The CDR3 has 20 residues. From germline, CDR1 is MNHEY and CDR2 SMNVEV (reference sequence). J lost 4 bases, V lost 2 bases, and 21 bases had no gene match. Sequenced material: blood. The rearrangement uses TRBV27 and TRBJ1-2, with 8 bases aligning to TRBD1. This sequence was found in a young man in good health. Here the CDR3 reads CASSLTAYRDRSGQSYGYTF. The CDR3 DNA follows: TGTGCCAGCAGTTTAACGGCTTACCGGGACAGGTCTGGACAGAGCTATGGCTACACCTTC.